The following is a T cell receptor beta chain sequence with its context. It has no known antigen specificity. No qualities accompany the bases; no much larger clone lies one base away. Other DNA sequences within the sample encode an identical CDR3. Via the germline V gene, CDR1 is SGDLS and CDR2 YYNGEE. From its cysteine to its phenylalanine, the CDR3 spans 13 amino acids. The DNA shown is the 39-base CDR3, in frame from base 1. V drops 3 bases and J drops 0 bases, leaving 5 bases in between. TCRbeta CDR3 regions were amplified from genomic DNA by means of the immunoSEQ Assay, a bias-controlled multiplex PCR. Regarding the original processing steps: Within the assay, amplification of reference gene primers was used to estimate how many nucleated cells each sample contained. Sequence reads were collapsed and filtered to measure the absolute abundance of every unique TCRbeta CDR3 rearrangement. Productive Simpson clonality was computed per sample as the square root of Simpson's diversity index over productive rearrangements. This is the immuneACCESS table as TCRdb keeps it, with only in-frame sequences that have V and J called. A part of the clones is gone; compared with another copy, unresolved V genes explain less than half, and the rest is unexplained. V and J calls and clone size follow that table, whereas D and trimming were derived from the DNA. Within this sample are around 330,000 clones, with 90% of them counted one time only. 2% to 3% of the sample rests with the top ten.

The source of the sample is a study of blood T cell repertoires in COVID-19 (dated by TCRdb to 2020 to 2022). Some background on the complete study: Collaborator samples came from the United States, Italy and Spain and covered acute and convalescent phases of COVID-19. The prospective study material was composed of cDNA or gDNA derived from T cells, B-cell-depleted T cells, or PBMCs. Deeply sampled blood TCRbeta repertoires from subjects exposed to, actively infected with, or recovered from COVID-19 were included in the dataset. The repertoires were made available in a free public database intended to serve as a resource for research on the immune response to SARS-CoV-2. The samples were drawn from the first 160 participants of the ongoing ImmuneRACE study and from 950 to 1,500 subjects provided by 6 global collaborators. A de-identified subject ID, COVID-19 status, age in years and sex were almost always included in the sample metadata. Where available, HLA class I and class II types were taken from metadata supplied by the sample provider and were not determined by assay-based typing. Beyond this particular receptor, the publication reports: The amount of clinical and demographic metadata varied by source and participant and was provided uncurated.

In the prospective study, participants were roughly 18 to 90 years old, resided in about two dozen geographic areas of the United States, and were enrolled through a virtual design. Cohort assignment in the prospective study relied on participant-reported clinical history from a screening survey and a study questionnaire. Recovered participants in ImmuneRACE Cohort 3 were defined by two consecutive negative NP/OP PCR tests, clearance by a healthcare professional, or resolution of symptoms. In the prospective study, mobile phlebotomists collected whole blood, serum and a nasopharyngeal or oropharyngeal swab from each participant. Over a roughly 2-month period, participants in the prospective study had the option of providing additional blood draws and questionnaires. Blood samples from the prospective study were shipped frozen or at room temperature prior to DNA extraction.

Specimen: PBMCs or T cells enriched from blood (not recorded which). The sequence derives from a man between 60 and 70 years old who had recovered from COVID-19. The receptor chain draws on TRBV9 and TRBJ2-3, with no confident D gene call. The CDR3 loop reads CASSGASTDTQYF. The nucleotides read TGTGCCAGCAGCGGCGCTAGCACAGATACGCAGTATTTT.